Listed below are T cell receptor beta chains from one sample, sequenced in a study of T cell responses to AZD1222 COVID-19 vaccine. Sequencing was performed with immunoSEQ multiplex PCR; in TCRdb, only in-frame clones are kept and a portion is missing. This table has about 61,000 clones, 70% to 90% appearing once. The sample in question was peripheral blood, obtained on day 0 of AZD1222 vaccination. These receptors originate from an adult in good health. The conserved cysteine and the conserved F or W are not part of the CDR3 here. D genes are given only for firm matches. Rows may omit the clone size; those that give it use once, few, many or a size class.

clone size | J gene | CDR3 length | D gene | V gene | CDR3 protein
NA | TRBJ1-5 | 15 | NA | TRBV19 | ASSTLRMEGLNQPQH
NA | TRBJ2-2 | 13 | TRBD1 | TRBV5-4 | ASSLGQGAFGELF
NA | TRBJ1-3 | 13 | NA | TRBV30 | AWAGGPIAGNTIY
NA | TRBJ1-1 | 12 | NA | TRBV28 | ASSLPHGWVAAF
NA | TRBJ2-3 | 13 | TRBD2 | TRBV29-1 | STSGTSGETDTQY
NA | TRBJ1-2 | 12 | TRBD1 | TRBV29-1 | SVELTGVFSGYT
NA | TRBJ2-7 | 13 | NA | TRBV2 | APVPWNPSHYEQY
NA | TRBJ2-5 | 11 | NA | TRBV7-9 | ASSTRDGETQY
once | TRBJ2-7 | 12 | NA | TRBV5-1 | ASSRDMTSYEQY
NA | TRBJ1-5 | 12 | NA | TRBV11-2 | ASSLGGSNQPQH
NA | TRBJ2-4 | 13 | TRBD2 | TRBV3-1/TRBV3-2 | ASSLWTSGVDIQY
NA | TRBJ1-2 | 13 | NA | TRBV5-1 | ASRETGLANYGYT
NA | TRBJ1-6 | 12 | TRBD1 | TRBV6-5 | ASSLGQGPSPLH
NA | TRBJ1-3 | 15 | TRBD1 | TRBV18 | ASSPRTGGSSGNTIY
NA | TRBJ1-4 | 11 | NA | TRBV18 | ASSSMTVEKLF
NA | TRBJ1-1 | 12 | NA | TRBV18 | ASSPPSMNTEAF
NA | TRBJ2-2 | 11 | NA | TRBV19 | ASTASHTGELF
NA | TRBJ1-5 | 13 | NA | TRBV12-5 | ASGSPFTTNQPQH
NA | TRBJ1-5 | 11 | NA | TRBV7-8 | ASSSGRGQPQH
NA | TRBJ1-5 | 13 | NA | TRBV3-1/TRBV3-2 | ASSQGQQGEQPQH
NA | TRBJ1-2 | 11 | NA | TRBV12-3/TRBV12-4 | ASSLGRVAGYT
NA | TRBJ2-1 | 9 | TRBD2 | TRBV12-3/TRBV12-4 | ASTRGDEQF
NA | TRBJ2-7 | 12 | TRBD1 | TRBV18 | ASSPIQGEDEQY
NA | TRBJ1-1 | 14 | NA | TRBV5-1 | ASRRQAGEMNTEAF